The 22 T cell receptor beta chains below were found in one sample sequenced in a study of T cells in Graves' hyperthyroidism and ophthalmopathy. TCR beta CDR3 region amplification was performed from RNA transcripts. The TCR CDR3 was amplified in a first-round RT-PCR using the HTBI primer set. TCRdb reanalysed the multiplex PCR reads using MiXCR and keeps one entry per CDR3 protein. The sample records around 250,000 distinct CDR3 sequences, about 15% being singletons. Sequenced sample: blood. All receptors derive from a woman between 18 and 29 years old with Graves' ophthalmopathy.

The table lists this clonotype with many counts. CDR3 protein: CAWNWFRRTEAFF. CDR3 coding DNA: TGTGCCTGGAATTGGTTCAGACGCACTGAAGCTTTCTTT. This chain links TRBV30 with TRBJ1-1, with D unclear. V gave up 4 bases and J gave up 4 bases, with 13 bases separating them. Germline-derived CDR1 and CDR2 are GTSNPN and SVGIG (reference sequence). There are 13 residues in the CDR3. Using reference TRBV30 and TRBJ1-1 for the parts outside the CDR3, the full variable domain is SQTIHQWPATLVQPVGSPLSLECTVEGTSNPNLYWYRQAAGRGLQLLFYSVGIGQISSEVPQNLSASRPQDRQFILSSKKLLLSDSGFYLCAWNWFRRTEAFFGQGTRLTVV.

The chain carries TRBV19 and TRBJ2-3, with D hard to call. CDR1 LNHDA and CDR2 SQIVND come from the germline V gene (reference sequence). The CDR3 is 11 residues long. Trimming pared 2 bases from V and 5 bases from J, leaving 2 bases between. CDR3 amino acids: CASSILDTQYF. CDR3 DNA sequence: TGTGCCAGTAGTATACTAGATACGCAGTATTTT.

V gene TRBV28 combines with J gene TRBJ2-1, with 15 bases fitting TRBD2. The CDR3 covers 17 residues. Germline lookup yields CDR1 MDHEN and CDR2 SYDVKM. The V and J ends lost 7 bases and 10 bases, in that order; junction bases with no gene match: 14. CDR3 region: CASNPTVRTSGGEEQFF. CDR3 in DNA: TGTGCCAGCAACCCAACAGTGAGGACTAGCGGGGGGGAAGAGCAGTTCTTC.

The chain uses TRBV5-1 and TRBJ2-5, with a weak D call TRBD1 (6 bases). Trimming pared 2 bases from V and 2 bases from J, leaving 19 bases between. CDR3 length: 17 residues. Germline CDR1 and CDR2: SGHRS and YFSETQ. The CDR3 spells CASSFGPGMTGQETQYF. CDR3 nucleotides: TGCGCCAGCAGCTTCGGACCAGGTATGACAGGACAAGAGACCCAGTACTTC.

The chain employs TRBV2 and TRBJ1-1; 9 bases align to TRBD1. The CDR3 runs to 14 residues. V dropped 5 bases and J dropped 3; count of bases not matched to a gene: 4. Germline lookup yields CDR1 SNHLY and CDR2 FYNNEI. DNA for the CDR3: TGTGCCAGCAGTCCGGACAGGGGATACACTGAAGCTTTCTTT. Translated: CASSPDRGYTEAFF.

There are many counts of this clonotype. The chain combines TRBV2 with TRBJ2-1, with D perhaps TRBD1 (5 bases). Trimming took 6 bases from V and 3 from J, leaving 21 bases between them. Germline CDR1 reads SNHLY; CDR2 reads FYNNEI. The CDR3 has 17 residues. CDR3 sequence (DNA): TGTGCCAGCAGACCTACACATCAAACGACAGACTACAATGAGCAGTTCTTC. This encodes CASRPTHQTTDYNEQFF. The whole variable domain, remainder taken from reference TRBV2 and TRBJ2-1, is EPEVTQTPSHQVTQMGQEVILRCVPISNHLYFYWYRQILGQKVEFLVSFYNNEISEKSEIFDDQFSVERPDGSNFTLKIRSTKLEDSAMYFCASRPTHQTTDYNEQFFGPGTRLTVL.

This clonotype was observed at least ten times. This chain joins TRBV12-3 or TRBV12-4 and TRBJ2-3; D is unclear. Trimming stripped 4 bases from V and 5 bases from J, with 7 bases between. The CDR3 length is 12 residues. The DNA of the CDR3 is TGTGCCAGCAGTTACTTAGGAGATACGCAGTATTTT. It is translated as CASSYLGDTQYF.

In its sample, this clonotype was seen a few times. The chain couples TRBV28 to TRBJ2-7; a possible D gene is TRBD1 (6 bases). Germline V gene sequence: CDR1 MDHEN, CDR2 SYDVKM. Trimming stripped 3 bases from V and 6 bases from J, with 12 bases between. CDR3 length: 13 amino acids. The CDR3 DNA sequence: TGTGCCAGCAGTTTCACAGGGAGTGGCGAGCAGTACTTC. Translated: CASSFTGSGEQYF.

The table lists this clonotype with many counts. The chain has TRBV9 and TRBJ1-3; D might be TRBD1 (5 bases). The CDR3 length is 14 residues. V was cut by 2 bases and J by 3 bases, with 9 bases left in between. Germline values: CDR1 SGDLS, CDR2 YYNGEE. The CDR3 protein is CASSVRGNGNTIYF. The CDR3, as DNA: TGTGCCAGCAGCGTCCGGGGGAATGGAAACACCATATATTTT.

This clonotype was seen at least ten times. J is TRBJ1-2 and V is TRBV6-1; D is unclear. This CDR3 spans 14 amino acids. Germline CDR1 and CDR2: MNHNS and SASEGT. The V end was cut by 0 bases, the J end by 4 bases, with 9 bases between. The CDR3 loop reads CASSEAVGIYGYTF. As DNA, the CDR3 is TGTGCCAGCAGTGAAGCGGTCGGTATCTATGGCTACACCTTC.

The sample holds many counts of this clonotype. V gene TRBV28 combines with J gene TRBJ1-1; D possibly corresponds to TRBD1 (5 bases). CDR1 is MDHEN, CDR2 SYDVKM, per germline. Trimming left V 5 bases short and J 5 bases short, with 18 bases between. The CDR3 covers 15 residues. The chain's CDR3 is CASSRPRGGETEAFF. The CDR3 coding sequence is TGTGCCAGCAGTCGACCCCGGGGGGGGGAGACTGAAGCTTTCTTT.

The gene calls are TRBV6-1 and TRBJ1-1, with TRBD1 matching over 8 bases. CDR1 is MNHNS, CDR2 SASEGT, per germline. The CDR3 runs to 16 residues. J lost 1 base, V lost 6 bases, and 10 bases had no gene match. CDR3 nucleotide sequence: TGTGCCAGCAGACCCTCGACAGGGGCTCAGAACACTGAAGCTTTCTTT. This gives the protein CASRPSTGAQNTEAFF.

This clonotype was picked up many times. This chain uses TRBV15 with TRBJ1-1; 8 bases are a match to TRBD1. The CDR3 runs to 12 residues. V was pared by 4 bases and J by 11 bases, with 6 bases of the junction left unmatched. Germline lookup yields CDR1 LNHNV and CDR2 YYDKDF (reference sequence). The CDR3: CATSTRTGRAFF. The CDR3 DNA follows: TGTGCCACCAGCACTAGGACAGGGAGGGCTTTCTTT.

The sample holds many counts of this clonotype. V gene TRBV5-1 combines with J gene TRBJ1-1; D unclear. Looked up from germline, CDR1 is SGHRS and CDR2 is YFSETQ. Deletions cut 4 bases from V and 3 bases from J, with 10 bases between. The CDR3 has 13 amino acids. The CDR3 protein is CASSRPGYTEAFF. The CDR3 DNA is TGCGCCAGCAGCCGCCCGGGCTACACTGAAGCTTTCTTT.

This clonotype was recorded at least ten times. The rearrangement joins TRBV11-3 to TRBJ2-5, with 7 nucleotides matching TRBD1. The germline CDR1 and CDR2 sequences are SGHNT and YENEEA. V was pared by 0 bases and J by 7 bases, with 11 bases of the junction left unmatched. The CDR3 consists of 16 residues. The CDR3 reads CASSLEGQHGVGTQYF. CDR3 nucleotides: TGTGCCAGCAGCTTAGAGGGACAGCACGGCGTTGGGACCCAGTACTTC.

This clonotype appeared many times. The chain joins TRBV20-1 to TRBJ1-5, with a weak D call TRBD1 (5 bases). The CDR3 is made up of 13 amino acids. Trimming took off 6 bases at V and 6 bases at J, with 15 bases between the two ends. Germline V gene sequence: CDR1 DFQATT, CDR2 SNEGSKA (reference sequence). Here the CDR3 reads CSALRQGGQPQHF. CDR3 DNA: TGCAGTGCCCTCCGCCAGGGAGGTCAGCCCCAGCATTTT.

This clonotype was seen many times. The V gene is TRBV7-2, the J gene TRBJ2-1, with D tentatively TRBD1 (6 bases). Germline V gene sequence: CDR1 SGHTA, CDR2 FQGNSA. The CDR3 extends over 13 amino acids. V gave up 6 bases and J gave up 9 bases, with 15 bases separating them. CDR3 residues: CASSSGGGGEQFF. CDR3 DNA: TGTGCCAGCAGTTCTGGGGGCGGTGGTGAGCAGTTCTTC.

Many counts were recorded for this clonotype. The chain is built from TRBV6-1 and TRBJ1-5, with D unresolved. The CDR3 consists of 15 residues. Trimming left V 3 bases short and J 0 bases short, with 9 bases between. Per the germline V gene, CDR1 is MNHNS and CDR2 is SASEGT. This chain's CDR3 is CASSERGSSNQPQHF. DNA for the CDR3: TGTGCCAGCAGTGAGCGGGGTTCTAGCAATCAGCCCCAGCATTTT.

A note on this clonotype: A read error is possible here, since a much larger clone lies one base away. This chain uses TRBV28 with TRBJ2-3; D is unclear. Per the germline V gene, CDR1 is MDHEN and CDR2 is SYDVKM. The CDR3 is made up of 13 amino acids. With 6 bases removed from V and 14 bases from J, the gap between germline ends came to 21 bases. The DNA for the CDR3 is TGTGCCAGCAGCTTCCATACCTCAGATACGTGGTATTTT. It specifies CASSFHTSDTWYF.

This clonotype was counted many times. CDR3 sequence: CASSRDTLRWAEAFF. The CDR3 nucleotides are TGTGCCAGCAGCCGGGACACCCTTAGGTGGGCTGAAGCTTTCTTT. The V and J genes are TRBV12-3 or TRBV12-4 and TRBJ1-1, with D maybe TRBD1 (6 bases). With 6 bases removed from V and 6 bases from J, the gap between germline ends came to 20 bases. This CDR3 is 15 amino acids long.

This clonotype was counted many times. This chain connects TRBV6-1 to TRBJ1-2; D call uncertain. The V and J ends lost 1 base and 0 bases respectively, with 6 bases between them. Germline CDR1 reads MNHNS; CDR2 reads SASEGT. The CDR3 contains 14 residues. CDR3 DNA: TGTGCCAGCAGTGAAGGGCCAGCTAACTATGGCTACACCTTC. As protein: CASSEGPANYGYTF.

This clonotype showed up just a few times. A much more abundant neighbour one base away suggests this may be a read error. The CDR3 spells CASSWNTGGLFF. The DNA of the CDR3 is TGTGCCAGCAGCTGGAACACCGGGGGGCTGTTTTTT. The V call is TRBV28, the J call TRBJ2-2; weak D call: TRBD2 (6 bases). CDR3 length: 12 amino acids. Germline V gene sequence: CDR1 MDHEN, CDR2 SYDVKM.